This T cell receptor (beta chain) was recovered during a study of blood T cell repertoires in COVID-19. The overall study: PBMCs, B-cell-depleted T cells, or T cells provided the cDNA or gDNA that made up the material.

Residents of under 25 US areas, aged roughly 18 to 89 years, made up the participants. As originally analysed: The assay estimated nucleated cells by amplifying reference gene primers. Libraries were prepared by immunoSEQ multiplex PCR; TCRdb keeps only in-frame clonotypes and omits some of them. V and J calls and clone size are as listed in that table; D and trimming were resolved from the DNA. The table lists around 400,000 clones, around 83% of them singletons. V dropped 5 bases and J dropped 0; count of bases not matched to a gene: 10. In germline, CDR1 is PRHDT, CDR2 FYEKMQ (reference sequence). The CDR3 runs to 17 residues.

This receptor was identified in a woman aged 50 to 65 who had recovered from COVID-19. The sequenced material came from PBMCs or T cells enriched from blood (not recorded which). The chain has TRBV13 and TRBJ1-3; 7 bases agree with TRBD1. The CDR3 loop reads CASSPMAAGGSGNTIYF. CDR3 nucleotide sequence: TGTGCCAGCAGCCCTATGGCGGCAGGGGGCTCTGGAAACACCATATATTTT.